Listed here are 25 T cell receptor beta chains from one sample, sequenced in a study of cytomegalovirus exposure and HLA in healthy donors. The assay was immunoSEQ multiplex PCR, and TCRdb's table has in-frame clones only and misses some. This sample yields about 260,000 clones, of which around 91% are seen a single time; approximately 3% belongs to the top ten. The sample comprised PBMCs. These receptors came from a woman younger than 45 in good health and CMV-seronegative.

The genes are TRBV13 and TRBJ2-5; D call uncertain. The V end was cut by 1 base, the J end by 7 bases, with 13 bases between. The germline V gene encodes CDR1 PRHDT and CDR2 FYEKMQ (reference sequence). There are 14 residues in the CDR3. This CDR3 is CASSLAGLASTQYF. In DNA form, the CDR3 reads TGTGCCAGCAGCTTAGCGGGCTTAGCCTCGACCCAGTACTTC.

V is TRBV27 and J is TRBJ1-1; D might be TRBD1 (6 bases). The CDR3 sequence is 13 residues long. The V end was cut by 6 bases, the J end by 7 bases, with 15 bases between. Germline loops: CDR1 MNHEY, CDR2 SMNVEV (reference sequence). The CDR3 DNA is TGTGCCAGCAGAAAAACCCCGGACAGTGAAGCTTTCTTT. It is translated as CASRKTPDSEAFF.

The J gene is TRBJ2-2, the V gene TRBV19; TRBD2 is a possible D gene (6 bases). The CDR3 has 14 amino acids. Germline V gene lookup returns CDR1 LNHDA and CDR2 SQIVND (reference sequence). V shed 6 bases and J shed 2 bases, with 10 bases lying between them. CDR3 region: CASRGGTNTGELFF. The DNA of the CDR3 is TGTGCCAGTAGAGGAGGGACTAACACCGGGGAGCTGTTTTTT.

The V gene is TRBV7-2, the J gene TRBJ2-2, with TRBD2 matching over 12 bases. This CDR3 is 15 amino acids long. Germline-derived CDR1 and CDR2 are SGHTA and FQGNSA. V trimming: 2 bases; J trimming: 7 bases; junction bases outside the gene matches: 2. CDR3 sequence (DNA): TGTGCCAGCAGCTTAAGACTAGCGGGAGTCGGGGAGCTGTTTTTT. It encodes CASSLRLAGVGELFF. Drawing the rest from reference TRBV7-2 and TRBJ2-2, the complete variable domain is GAGVSQSPSNKVTEKGKDVELRCDPISGHTALYWYRQSLGQGLEFLIYFQGNSAPDKSGLPSDRFSAERTGGSVSTLTIQRTQQEDSAVYLCASSLRLAGVGELFFGEGSRLTVL.

This chain uses TRBV18 with TRBJ2-7; no firm D call. Trimming shortened V by 5 bases and J by 0 bases, and 8 bases separated the two germline ends. Per germline, CDR1 KGHSH and CDR2 LQKENI. This CDR3 is 13 amino acids long. The CDR3 bases are TGTGCCAGCTCAACCCAGAGCTCCTACGAGCAGTACTTC. This codes for CASSTQSSYEQYF.

The chain combines TRBV27 with TRBJ2-3, with D perhaps assigned TRBD1 or TRBD2 (5 bases each). V was clipped by 1 base and J by 6 bases, with 17 bases between them. The CDR3 is 16 residues long. Germline CDR1 MNHEY, CDR2 SMNVEV (reference sequence). The CDR3 is CASSLLGPRVGDTQYF. In DNA form, the CDR3 reads TGTGCCAGCAGTTTATTGGGGCCGCGGGTGGGGGATACGCAGTATTTT.

The chain couples TRBV5-1 to TRBJ2-7; TRBD1 might be the D (5 bases). The CDR3 is 14 residues long. Germline V lookup: CDR1 SGHRS, CDR2 YFSETQ. Trimming removed 3 bases at V and 2 bases at J, with 12 bases between. The CDR3 region has the DNA TGCGCCAGCAGCTCAAACAGGTTCACCTACGAGCAGTACTTC. Amino acid sequence: CASSSNRFTYEQYF.

The CDR3 loop reads CATNSRDRVYDEQYF. The CDR3 DNA reads TGTGCCACTAATAGTCGGGACAGGGTTTACGACGAGCAGTACTTC. The rearrangement joins TRBV28 to TRBJ2-7; 9 bases align to TRBD1. Germline trimming cut 10 bases from V and 5 bases from J; bases unmatched to any gene: 15. The CDR3 covers 15 residues. Germline CDR1 is MDHEN and CDR2 is SYDVKM.

This chain uses TRBV5-6 with TRBJ2-1; 7 bases map to TRBD1. This CDR3 is built from 17 residues. Germline loops: CDR1 SGHDT, CDR2 YYEEEE. V lost 0 bases to trimming and J lost 4 bases; unmatched junction nucleotides: 10. CDR3: CASSLGHRGIGYNEQFF. CDR3 coding DNA: TGTGCCAGCAGCTTGGGCCACAGGGGAATTGGTTACAATGAGCAGTTCTTC.

This chain uses TRBV7-8 with TRBJ2-1, with a possible D match to TRBD1 (6 bases). V lost 2 bases to trimming and J lost 5 bases, with 13 bases between them. The CDR3 sequence is 15 residues long. Germline CDR1 and CDR2: SGHVS and FQNEAQ. The CDR3: CASSLKDRLNNEQFF. The CDR3 region has the DNA TGTGCCAGCAGCTTAAAGGACAGATTAAACAATGAGCAGTTCTTC.

The chain carries TRBV9 and TRBJ2-7; 8 bases align to TRBD2. Germline CDR1 reads SGDLS; CDR2 reads YYNGEE. The CDR3 loop spans 15 amino acids. V lost 3 bases and J lost 0; bases outside the gene matches: 5. The CDR3 loop reads CASSGGSGASYEQYF. In nucleotides, the CDR3 is TGTGCCAGCAGCGGGGGTAGCGGGGCCTCCTACGAGCAGTACTTC.

The chain recombines TRBV2 with TRBJ2-7; TRBD1 aligns across 8 bases. V shed 9 bases, J shed 4 bases, and the junction held 11 bases outside the gene matches. The CDR3 contains 14 residues. Germline lookup yields CDR1 SNHLY and CDR2 FYNNEI. This CDR3 reads CASVEDRDRYEQYF. The CDR3 DNA sequence: TGTGCCAGTGTTGAGGACAGGGATCGTTACGAGCAGTACTTC.

The rearrangement uses TRBV11-2 and TRBJ2-1; maybe TRBD2 (6 bases). Per the germline V gene, CDR1 is SGHAT and CDR2 is FQNNGV. Trimming removed 5 bases from V and 8 bases from J, with 22 bases in between. The length of the CDR3 is 16 residues. CDR3 sequence reads: CASSRMEGGLIDEQFF. CDR3 nucleotides: TGTGCCAGCAGCCGGATGGAGGGAGGACTTATCGATGAGCAGTTCTTC.

The chain has TRBV5-1 and TRBJ1-4; D unresolved. Germline V lookup: CDR1 SGHRS, CDR2 YFSETQ. V was shortened by 3 bases and J by 1 base, with 7 bases between the two germline ends. This CDR3 comprises 14 residues. The CDR3 sequence: CASSWTETNEKLFF. The CDR3 coding sequence is TGCGCCAGCAGCTGGACTGAAACTAATGAAAAACTGTTTTTT. The full variable domain, its missing parts supplied by reference TRBV5-1 and TRBJ1-4, is KAGVTQTPRYLIKTRGQQVTLSCSPISGHRSVSWYQQTPGQGLQFLFEYFSETQRNKGNFPGRFSGRQFSNSRSEMNVSTLELGDSALYLCASSWTETNEKLFFGSGTQLSVL.

This clone was recorded once. The chain has TRBV7-3 and TRBJ2-1; D remains ambiguous. V was pared by 2 bases and J by 7 bases, with 15 bases between. The CDR3 is 15 residues long. From germline, CDR1 is SGHTA and CDR2 FQGTGA. In DNA form, the CDR3 reads TGTGCCAGCAGCTTAGCGTCTGGCTTTGGGAATGAGCAGTTCTTC. This sequence encodes CASSLASGFGNEQFF.

This chain uses TRBV5-6 with TRBJ2-5; 7 bases line up with TRBD1. From germline, CDR1 is SGHDT and CDR2 YYEEEE. V lost 1 base and J lost 2; bases outside the gene matches: 5. The CDR3 contains 15 residues. CDR3 in amino acids: CASSLNRGGQETQYF. The CDR3 DNA reads as TGTGCCAGCAGCTTGAACAGGGGTGGACAAGAGACCCAGTACTTC. Variable domain in full (rest from reference TRBV5-6 and TRBJ2-5): DAGVTQSPTHLIKTRGQQVTLRCSPKSGHDTVSWYQQALGQGPQFIFQYYEEEERQRGNFPDRFSGHQFPNYSSELNVNALLLGDSALYLCASSLNRGGQETQYFGPGTRLLVL.

This clone was seen just once. The J gene is TRBJ2-1, the V gene TRBV18; tentatively, D is TRBD1 (5 bases). CDR1 and CDR2 from the germline V gene are KGHSH and LQKENI. V dropped 2 bases and J dropped 8 bases, with 13 bases sitting between them. The CDR3 extends over 14 amino acids. CDR3 loop: CASSPVQGAHEQFF. As DNA, the CDR3 is TGTGCCAGCTCACCAGTTCAAGGGGCGCATGAGCAGTTCTTC.

The CDR3 region is CASSPQTNEKLFF. CDR3 in DNA: TGTGCCAGCTCCCCTCAGACTAATGAAAAACTGTTTTTT. The chain employs TRBV18 and TRBJ1-4; D is unclear. Trimming took off 6 bases at V and 2 bases at J, with 7 bases between the two ends. The CDR3 is 13 residues long. Per germline, CDR1 KGHSH and CDR2 LQKENI.

This clone has a count of ten or more. The chain combines TRBV9 with TRBJ1-2; D is ambiguous. The V gene's germline CDR1 is SGDLS and CDR2 YYNGEE. CDR3 length: 13 residues. V was shortened by 4 bases and J by 5 bases, with 12 bases between the two germline ends. CDR3 in amino acids: CASSPPHEYGYTF. CDR3 coding DNA: TGTGCCAGCAGCCCCCCGCACGAATATGGCTACACCTTC.

In its sample, this clone was seen once. The chain combines TRBV5-6 with TRBJ2-1, with TRBD2 matching 9 bases. Germline V gene sequence: CDR1 SGHDT, CDR2 YYEEEE. V shed 4 bases and J 6 bases; nucleotides not matched to a gene: 8. CDR3 length: 15 amino acids. This CDR3 reads CASSHGTSLPNEQFF. The CDR3 nucleotides read TGTGCCAGCAGCCACGGGACTAGCCTACCCAATGAGCAGTTCTTC. Supplemented by reference TRBV5-6 and TRBJ2-1, the full variable domain reads DAGVTQSPTHLIKTRGQQVTLRCSPKSGHDTVSWYQQALGQGPQFIFQYYEEEERQRGNFPDRFSGHQFPNYSSELNVNALLLGDSALYLCASSHGTSLPNEQFFGPGTRLTVL.

V and J are TRBV27 and TRBJ1-5; 7 bases line up with TRBD1. The germline V gene encodes CDR1 MNHEY and CDR2 SMNVEV (reference sequence). The CDR3 extends over 14 amino acids. The V gene end was trimmed by 4 bases and the J gene end by 2 bases; junction bases not matched to a gene: 2. The CDR3 sequence is CASSYTGGNQPQHF. The CDR3, as DNA: TGTGCCAGCAGTTACACAGGGGGCAATCAGCCCCAGCATTTT.

The V gene is TRBV13, the J gene TRBJ2-5; 8 bases map to TRBD2. Trimming cost V 4 bases and J 7 bases; bases outside gene matches: 14. Looked up from germline, CDR1 is PRHDT and CDR2 is FYEKMQ (reference sequence). The CDR3 length is 16 residues. The CDR3 coding sequence is TGTGCCAGCAGCTCCGCCCCTGCGGGAGGCCCTGTGACCCAGTACTTC. Its translation: CASSSAPAGGPVTQYF.

This rearrangement joins TRBV19 to TRBJ2-1, with 8 nucleotides matching TRBD2. V shed 3 bases, J shed 6 bases, and the junction held 7 bases outside the gene matches. The CDR3 loop spans 15 amino acids. Germline values: CDR1 LNHDA, CDR2 SQIVND (reference sequence). CDR3 sequence reads: CASSMYSGNFNEQFF. The CDR3 bases are TGTGCCAGTAGTATGTATAGCGGGAATTTCAATGAGCAGTTCTTC.

V is TRBV4-2 and J is TRBJ1-1; D is uncertain. This CDR3 is 15 amino acids long. Looked up from germline, CDR1 is LGHNA and CDR2 is YNFKEQ. Trimming took 0 bases from V and 1 from J, leaving 9 bases between them. CDR3 sequence reads: CASSQDPGSNTEAFF. The CDR3 bases are TGTGCCAGCAGCCAAGATCCGGGGTCGAACACTGAAGCTTTCTTT.

The chain uses TRBV27 and TRBJ1-5; tentatively, D is TRBD1 (5 bases). This CDR3 has 14 amino acids. The V end was cut by 2 bases, the J end by 4 bases, with 9 bases between. Germline CDR1 is MNHEY and CDR2 is SMNVEV (reference sequence). In DNA form, the CDR3 reads TGTGCCAGCAGTTTACAGGGTCAAAATCAGCCCCAGCATTTT. Its translation is CASSLQGQNQPQHF.